This T cell receptor beta chain was identified in a study of beta chain features in type 1 diabetes. With respect to this clone: What it binds is unknown.

The length of the CDR3 is 16 residues. V shed 0 bases and J 4 bases; nucleotides not matched to a gene: 2. Germline V CDR1 and CDR2: SGDLS, YYNGEE. The entirety of the isolated RNA underwent reverse transcription, so expressed TCRB transcripts were sequenced. Assay used: immunoSEQ multiplex PCR; TCRdb lists only in-frame clones, some missing. Here the sample spans about 99,000 clones, approximately 30% being singletons. Study findings and constraints: Shortening of TCRB CDR3s, moderate but significant, appeared in all four CD4+ subsets of Type 1 diabetes patients. Patients with type 1 diabetes showed fewer VDJ junction insertions and more deletions.

V usage is TRBV9 and J usage is TRBJ2-3; 13 bases agree with TRBD2. The sequence came from a woman aged 18 to 35 with type 1 diabetes. The sequenced material came from central memory CD4+ T cells from blood. The CDR3 region has the DNA TGTGCCAGCAGCGTAGGACTAGCGGGAGGCGCAGATACGCAGTATTTT. Protein sequence: CASSVGLAGGADTQYF.